This T cell receptor (beta chain) was observed in a study of cytomegalovirus exposure and HLA in healthy donors. As concerns this clone: No antigen is known for it.

Overall study findings and caveats: Solely CMV serostatus was available to characterize immune exposure.

This PCR relied on a set of 60 Vbeta primers and 13 Jbeta primers. Assay used: immunoSEQ multiplex PCR; TCRdb lists only in-frame clones, some missing. The sample holds more than 110,000 clones, around 85% seen once. The source material was PBMCs. The receptor was isolated from a man aged 40-49 years in good health and CMV-seropositive.

The CDR3 loop reads CASSIDWGPTSNQPQHF. The DNA of the CDR3 is TGTGCCAGTAGTATAGATTGGGGCCCGACCAGCAATCAGCCCCAGCATTTT. The gene calls are TRBV19 and TRBJ1-5; tentative D call: TRBD1 (5 bases). Germline CDR1 reads LNHDA; CDR2 reads SQIVND (reference sequence). The CDR3 is made up of 17 amino acids. The V end lost 0 bases, the J end lost 1 base, and 13 bases lay between the germline ends.